Sequencing of this T cell receptor (beta chain) was carried out in a study of identical twins. CDR1 is LGHNA and CDR2 is YNFKEQ in the germline V gene. V lost 2 bases and J lost 5, with 13 bases in between. This CDR3 spans 15 amino acids. One entry per CDR3 protein, called by TCRdb with MiXCR from the 5' RACE reads. The profile shows some 590,000 distinct CDR3 sequences, roughly 9.5% of them singletons. These same records also appear under a second study, on yellow fever vaccine responses in identical twins. As that study records: Reportedly, twins' vaccine T cell responses looked partly convergent and partly personalized.

The gene calls are TRBV4-2 and TRBJ2-1, with TRBD2 as a possible D gene (5 bases). This sequence was found in a woman aged 18-29 years in good health. Sequencing was done on a sample of PBMCs. CDR3: CASSQTRPGDNEQFF. For the CDR3, the DNA is TGTGCCAGCAGCCAAACTAGGCCGGGCGACAATGAGCAGTTCTTC.